The 9 T cell receptor beta chains reported below all come from one sample, sequenced in a study of tumor and adjacent non-tumor tissue in lung cancer. Three rounds of nested PCR, following a modified ARM-PCR protocol, produced the TCRbeta library. TCRdb recomputed calls from the multiplex PCR reads with MiXCR, one row per CDR3 protein. Among some 73,000 distinct CDR3 sequences listed, approximately 78% were seen once. This sample's RNA came from whole unsorted tissue. The normal lung tissue was taken more than 3 cm from the tumor edge. Sequences were obtained from distant non-tumor lung tissue. These receptor sequences come from a man aged 60 to 69 with non-small cell lung cancer.

This clonotype has a handful of counts. V and J are TRBV7-8 and TRBJ2-1; 11 bases are shared with TRBD2. The CDR3 contains 15 residues. Germline trimming cut 5 bases from V and 7 bases from J; bases unmatched to any gene: 7. The germline V gene has CDR1 SGHVS and CDR2 FQNEAQ. This CDR3 is CASSVLAGVGNEQFF. The DNA of the CDR3 is TGTGCCAGCAGCGTACTAGCGGGAGTGGGGAATGAGCAGTTCTTC. The whole variable domain, filled in from reference TRBV7-8 and TRBJ2-1, reads GAGVSQSPRYKVAKRGQDVALRCDPISGHVSLFWYQQALGQGPEFLTYFQNEAQLDKSGLPSDRFFAERPEGSVSTLKIQRTQQEDSAVYLCASSVLAGVGNEQFFGPGTRLTVL.

Comments on this clonotype: One junction end does not reproduce the germline sequence, and a read error may be involved. The chain couples TRBV11-2 to TRBJ2-1, with D hard to call. Germline CDR1 SGHAT, CDR2 FQNNGV. The CDR3 loop spans 15 amino acids. The CDR3 sequence is CASGVDRSSYNELFF. CDR3 bases: TGTGCCAGCGGCGTAGATAGGAGCTCCTACAATGAGCTGTTCTTC.

Details on this clonotype: A much larger clone sits a single nucleotide away, making a read error possible. V is TRBV28 and J is TRBJ2-7, with 7 bases matching TRBD1. The V gene's germline CDR1 is MDHEN and CDR2 SYDVKM. This CDR3 spans 14 amino acids. The chain's CDR3 is CASGLTDRVDEKYF. The CDR3 region has the DNA TGTGCCAGCGGATTAACAGACAGGGTAGACGAGAAGTACTTC.

Turning to this clonotype: Since a much larger clone is just one base distant, this may be a read error. This chain joins TRBV10-3 and TRBJ2-7, with D unclear. The V end was cut by 7 bases, the J end by 6 bases, with 13 bases between. The germline CDR1 and CDR2 sequences are ENHRY and SYGVKD. The length of the CDR3 is 12 residues. The CDR3 loop reads CAINDPNREQYF. DNA for the CDR3: TGTGCCATCAATGACCCGAATCGCGAGCAGTACTTC.

Comment on this clonotype: One junction end does not reproduce the germline sequence, and a read error may be involved. The CDR3 region is CSAAGTSEYEHYF. CDR3 coding DNA: TGCAGTGCAGCTGGGACTAGTGAGTACGAGCACTACTTC. This rearrangement joins TRBV20-1 to TRBJ2-7; 8 bases agree with TRBD2. The germline gives CDR1 DFQATT, CDR2 SNEGSKA (reference sequence). CDR3 length: 13 residues.

In the case of this clonotype: Since a much larger clone is just one base distant, this may be a read error. The rearrangement uses TRBV25-1 and TRBJ2-7; perhaps TRBD2 as D (7 bases). CDR1 is MGHDK, CDR2 SYGVNS, per germline. CDR3 length: 13 amino acids. The CDR3 DNA reads TGTACCAGCAGTGGGGGGGCAAGACTAGAGCAGTACTTC. It encodes CTSSGGARLEQYF.

Comment on this clonotype: One junction end does not reproduce the germline sequence, and a read error may be involved. The chain is built from TRBV5-6 and TRBJ2-7; a possible D gene is TRBD1 (6 bases). This CDR3 is 13 amino acids long. Germline CDR1 SGHDT, CDR2 YYEEEE. CDR3 loop: CASSIQGIYVQYF. For the CDR3, the DNA is TGTGCCAGTAGCATACAGGGTATCTACGTGCAGTACTTC.

Points on this clonotype: It is likely a read error, because the conserved phenylalanine at the end of the CDR3 is missing. The V call is TRBV6-5, the J call TRBJ2-6; 10 bases are a match to TRBD2. V trimming: 9 bases; J trimming: 0 bases; junction bases outside the gene matches: 8. Germline loops: CDR1 MNHEY, CDR2 SVGAGI. CDR3 length: 17 amino acids. The CDR3 here is CARSLAGAISGANVLTI. The CDR3 region has the DNA TGTGCCAGGAGCCTAGCGGGAGCCATCTCTGGGGCCAACGTCCTGACTATC.

J is TRBJ2-1 and V is TRBV20-1; no definite D call. Trimming cost V 7 bases and J 5 bases, with 18 bases left between them. This CDR3 has 14 amino acids. The germline CDR1 and CDR2 sequences are DFQATT and SNEGSKA (reference sequence). Here the CDR3 DNA reads TGCAGTGTTAACCGACCAGGTATCGACAATGAGCAGTTCTTC. It is translated as CSVNRPGIDNEQFF.